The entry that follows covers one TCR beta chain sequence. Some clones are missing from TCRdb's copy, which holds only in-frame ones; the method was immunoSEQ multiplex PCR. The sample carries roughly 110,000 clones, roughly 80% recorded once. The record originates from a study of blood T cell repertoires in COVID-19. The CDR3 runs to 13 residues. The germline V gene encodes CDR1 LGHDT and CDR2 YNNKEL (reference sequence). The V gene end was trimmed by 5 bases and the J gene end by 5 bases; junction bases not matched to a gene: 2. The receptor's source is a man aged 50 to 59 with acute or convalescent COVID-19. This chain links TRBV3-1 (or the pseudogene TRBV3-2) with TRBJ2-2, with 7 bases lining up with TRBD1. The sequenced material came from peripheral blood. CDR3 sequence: CASSSQGTGELFF. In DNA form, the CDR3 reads TGTGCCAGCAGCTCACAGGGGACCGGGGAGCTGTTTTTT.